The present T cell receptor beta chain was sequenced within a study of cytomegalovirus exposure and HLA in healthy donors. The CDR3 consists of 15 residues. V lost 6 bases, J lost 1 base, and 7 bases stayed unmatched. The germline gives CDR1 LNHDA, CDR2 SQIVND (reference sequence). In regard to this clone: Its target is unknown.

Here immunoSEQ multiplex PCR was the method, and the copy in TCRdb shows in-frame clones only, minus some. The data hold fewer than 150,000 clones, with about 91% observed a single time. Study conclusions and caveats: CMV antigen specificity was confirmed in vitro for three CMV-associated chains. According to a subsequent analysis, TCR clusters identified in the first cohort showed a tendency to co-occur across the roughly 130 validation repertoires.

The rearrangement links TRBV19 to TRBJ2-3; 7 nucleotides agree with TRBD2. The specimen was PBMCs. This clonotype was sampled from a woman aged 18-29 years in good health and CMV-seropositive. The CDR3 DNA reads TGTGCCAGTAGGAGACTGGGGGGGGGCACAGATACGCAGTATTTT. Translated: CASRRLGGGTDTQYF.